The 10 T cell receptor beta chains below were found in one sample sequenced in a study of T cells in Graves' hyperthyroidism and ophthalmopathy. What was amplified from RNA transcripts were TCR beta CDR3 regions. TCR CDR3 regions were first amplified by RT-PCR with HTBI primers. TCRdb re-called the multiplex PCR reads with MiXCR, one entry per CDR3 protein. This table holds roughly 510,000 distinct CDR3 sequences, less than 25% found once. Sequencing was performed on blood. The receptors were sampled from a young man with Graves' hyperthyroidism.

This clonotype was seen repeatedly, ten times or more. This chain uses TRBV20-1 with TRBJ2-2, with D possibly TRBD2 on 6 matching bases. From germline, CDR1 is DFQATT and CDR2 SNEGSKA (reference sequence). The V end was cut by 0 bases, the J end by 6 bases, with 17 bases between. The CDR3 consists of 16 residues. This chain's CDR3 is CSARDWRGGGAGELFF. The DNA of the CDR3 is TGCAGTGCTAGAGATTGGAGGGGCGGAGGAGCCGGGGAGCTGTTTTTT.

The chain links TRBV6-1 to TRBJ2-7; 7 positions match TRBD1. V was pared by 7 bases and J by 3 bases, with 6 bases of the junction left unmatched. Germline CDR1 MNHNS, CDR2 SASEGT. This CDR3 is 13 amino acids long. The CDR3 here is CASKDRVGYEQYF. The CDR3 bases are TGTGCCAGCAAAGACAGGGTAGGCTACGAGCAGTACTTC.

Many counts were recorded for this clonotype. The J gene is TRBJ1-2, the V gene TRBV20-1; a weak D match, TRBD1 (6 bases). CDR3 length: 16 amino acids. Per germline, CDR1 DFQATT and CDR2 SNEGSKA (reference sequence). Trimming stripped 3 bases from V and 0 bases from J, with 17 bases between. The DNA for the CDR3 is TGCAGTGCTAGGGATGGGAGACAGGCGGCTAACTATGGCTACACCTTC. Its translation is CSARDGRQAANYGYTF.

This clonotype has ten or more counts. This sequence joins TRBV7-9 and TRBJ1-1, with D unclear. Per germline, CDR1 SEHNR and CDR2 FQNEAQ (reference sequence). CDR3 length: 15 amino acids. V was trimmed by 0 bases and J by 2 bases, leaving 10 bases between them. CDR3 residues: CASSLAMTLNTEAFF. CDR3 DNA: TGTGCCAGCAGCTTAGCGATGACTTTAAACACTGAAGCTTTCTTT.

This clonotype was counted a single time. The chain links TRBV5-1 to TRBJ2-5; 7 bases align to TRBD2. Per the germline V gene, CDR1 is SGHRS and CDR2 is YFSETQ. V lost 6 bases and J lost 3; bases outside the gene matches: 8. The CDR3 sequence is 14 residues long. CDR3 nucleotide sequence: TGCGCCAGCACAGCCAGACTAGCAGAAGAGACCCAGTACTTC. Translation gives CASTARLAEETQYF.

This clonotype showed up many times. This chain joins TRBV28 and TRBJ1-5, with a possible D match to TRBD1 (5 bases). Trimming stripped 5 bases from V and 7 bases from J, with 18 bases between. The CDR3 is 15 amino acids. Germline loops: CDR1 MDHEN, CDR2 SYDVKM. The CDR3 is CASSPTGTYTQPQHF. The CDR3 nucleotides are TGTGCCAGCAGTCCTACCGGGACGTACACCCAGCCCCAGCATTTT.

There are many counts of this clonotype. One end of the junction fails to match germline, which may point to a read error. CDR3 region: CAGSRDTPDRKAFF. The CDR3 DNA sequence: TGTGCCGGCAGCCGAGACACTCCCGACAGGAAAGCTTTCTTT. This sequence joins TRBV6-1 and TRBJ1-1; a weak D match, TRBD1 (6 bases). Germline V gives CDR1 MNHNS, CDR2 SASEGT. CDR3 length: 14 amino acids.

There are many counts of this clonotype. This chain connects TRBV10-1 to TRBJ1-1; D is undetermined. Trimming took 2 bases from V and 1 from J, leaving 14 bases between them. CDR1 and CDR2 from the germline V gene are WNHNN and SYGVQD (reference sequence). The CDR3 consists of 16 residues. CDR3 coding DNA: TGCGCCAGCAGTGAGGGTTTGGCAGGAACGAACACTGAAGCTTTCTTT. It specifies CASSEGLAGTNTEAFF.

This clonotype occurred many times. The chain carries TRBV20-1 and TRBJ2-7; 9 bases agree with TRBD2. This CDR3 is 16 amino acids long. After removal of 0 bases from V and 0 bases from J, the junction contained 6 bases not matched to a gene. The germline gives CDR1 DFQATT, CDR2 SNEGSKA (reference sequence). This CDR3 is CSARDLKRGASYEQYF. In DNA, the CDR3 is TGCAGTGCTAGAGATCTAAAGCGGGGGGCCTCCTACGAGCAGTACTTC.

V usage is TRBV6-1 and J usage is TRBJ1-2; TRBD1 aligns across 7 bases. CDR3 length equals 15 residues. V was clipped by 1 base and J by 4 bases; unmatched bases: 6. From germline, CDR1 is MNHNS and CDR2 SASEGT. The DNA of the CDR3 is TGTGCCAGCAGTGAAGAAGGGGGCGCGTTCTATGGCTACACCTTC. The encoded protein is CASSEEGGAFYGYTF.